This T cell receptor (beta chain) derives from a study of cytomegalovirus exposure and HLA in healthy donors. On this clone itself: The antigen is undetermined.

The V end was cut by 0 bases, the J end by 3 bases, with 18 bases between. The CDR3 has 17 amino acids. CDR1 and CDR2 from the germline V gene are SGHDT and YYEEEE. This table comes from immunoSEQ multiplex PCR, and its TCRdb copy is limited to in-frame clones, with some not included. Of 150,000 to 200,000 clones in the sample, 84% were seen once. The study, taken as a whole, reports: With high specificity and sensitivity, the classifier reportedly diagnosed cytomegalovirus status.

The rearrangement joins TRBV5-6 to TRBJ1-1, with D hard to call. This receptor was identified in a man aged 30-40 years in good health and CMV-seropositive. Material for sequencing was PBMCs. The CDR3 here is CASSLAGGRYRDTEAFF. CDR3 coding DNA: TGTGCCAGCAGCTTGGCAGGCGGGAGATATCGGGACACTGAAGCTTTCTTT. The whole variable domain, remainder taken from reference TRBV5-6 and TRBJ1-1, is DAGVTQSPTHLIKTRGQQVTLRCSPKSGHDTVSWYQQALGQGPQFIFQYYEEEERQRGNFPDRFSGHQFPNYSSELNVNALLLGDSALYLCASSLAGGRYRDTEAFFGQGTRLTVV.